The T cell receptor beta chain under discussion was sequenced for a study of blood T cell repertoires in COVID-19. Profiled with immunoSEQ multiplex PCR; TCRdb holds only in-frame clones, not every one. The sample has some 110,000 clones, approximately 79% seen once. V dropped 4 bases and J dropped 5; count of bases not matched to a gene: 7. From germline, CDR1 is SEHNR and CDR2 FQNEAQ (reference sequence). The CDR3 runs 16 residues. This chain connects TRBV7-9 to TRBJ2-5; 13 bases align to TRBD2. Sample: peripheral blood. This receptor was identified in a man over 45 with acute or convalescent COVID-19. The CDR3 region is CASSSTWTSGSETQYF. The CDR3 DNA reads as TGTGCCAGCAGCTCAACGTGGACTAGCGGGAGTGAGACCCAGTACTTC.